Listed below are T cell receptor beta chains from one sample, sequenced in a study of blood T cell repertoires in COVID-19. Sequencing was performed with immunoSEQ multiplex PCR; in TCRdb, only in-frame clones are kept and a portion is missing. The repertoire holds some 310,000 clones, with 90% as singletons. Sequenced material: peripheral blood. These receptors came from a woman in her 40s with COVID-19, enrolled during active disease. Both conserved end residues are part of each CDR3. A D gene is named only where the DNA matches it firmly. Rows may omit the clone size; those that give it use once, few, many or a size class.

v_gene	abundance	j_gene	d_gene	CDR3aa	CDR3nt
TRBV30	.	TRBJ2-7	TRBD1	CAWSRQGSYEQYF	TGTGCCTGGAGCCGACAGGGGAGCTACGAGCAGTACTTC
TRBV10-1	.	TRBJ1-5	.	CASSDVSHSRPQHF	TGCGCCAGCAGTGATGTTAGTCATTCGAGGCCCCAGCATTTT
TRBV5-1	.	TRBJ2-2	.	CASSLVGGVNTGELFF	TGCGCCAGCAGCTTGGTGGGGGGTGTTAACACCGGGGAGCTGTTTTTT
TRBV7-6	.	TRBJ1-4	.	CASSLEWGLGEKLFF	TGTGCCAGCAGCTTAGAGTGGGGGCTCGGTGAAAAACTGTTTTTT
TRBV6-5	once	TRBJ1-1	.	CASSTSTDLNTEAFF	TGTGCCAGCAGCACATCGACAGACTTGAACACTGAAGCTTTCTTT
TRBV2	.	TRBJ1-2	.	CASSSGGTGQRDGYTF	TGTGCCAGCAGCTCTGGAGGAACGGGCCAGAGGGATGGCTACACCTTC
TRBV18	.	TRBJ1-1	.	CASSPASGGGGTEAFF	TGTGCCAGCTCACCCGCGAGCGGGGGCGGGGGGACTGAAGCTTTCTTT
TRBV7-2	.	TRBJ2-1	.	CASTPSREQFF	TGTGCCAGCACCCCGTCTCGTGAGCAGTTCTTC
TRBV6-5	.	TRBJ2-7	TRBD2	CASSNPGLASEQYF	TGTGCCAGCTCAAACCCTGGACTAGCTTCGGAGCAGTACTTC
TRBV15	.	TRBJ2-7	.	CATSRERYEQYF	TGTGCCACCAGCAGAGAACGGTACGAGCAGTACTTC
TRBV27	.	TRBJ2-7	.	CASSLSGVPYEQYF	TGTGCCAGCAGTTTGTCAGGGGTCCCCTACGAGCAGTACTTC
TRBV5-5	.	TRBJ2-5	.	CASSGRGDQETQYF	TGTGCCAGCAGTGGGAGGGGGGATCAAGAGACCCAGTACTTC
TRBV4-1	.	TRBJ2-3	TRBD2	CASSQVDNRGGDTQYF	TGCGCCAGCAGCCAAGTTGACAACCGCGGGGGAGATACGCAGTATTTT
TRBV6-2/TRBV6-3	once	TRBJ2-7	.	CASSYSITPAVYEQYF	TGTGCCAGCAGTTACTCGATAACGCCAGCGGTATACGAGCAGTACTTC
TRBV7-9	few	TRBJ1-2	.	CASSLTDYGYTF	TGTGCCAGCAGCTTAACGGACTATGGCTACACCTTC
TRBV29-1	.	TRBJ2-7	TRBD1	CSVVWVAGGGEQYF	TGCAGCGTTGTATGGGTGGCAGGGGGCGGCGAGCAGTACTTC
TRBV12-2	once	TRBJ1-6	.	CASRLALTGLGSPLHF	TGTGCAAGTCGCTTAGCCCTAACAGGGTTGGGTTCACCCCTCCACTTT
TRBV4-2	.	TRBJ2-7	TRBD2	CASSSSLAGWAYEQYF	TGTGCCAGCAGCTCTAGCCTAGCGGGATGGGCCTACGAGCAGTACTTC
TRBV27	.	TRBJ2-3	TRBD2	CASSILGLAGVFPDTQYF	TGTGCCAGCAGCATCCTCGGACTAGCGGGAGTATTCCCAGATACGCAGTATTTT
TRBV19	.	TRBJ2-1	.	CASSTLKASGTGRVFF	TGTGCCAGTAGTACCCTGAAGGCTAGCGGGACAGGACGTGTGTTCTTC
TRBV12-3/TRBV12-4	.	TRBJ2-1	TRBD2	CASSQRELNEQFF	TGTGCCAGCAGCCAGCGGGAGCTGAATGAGCAGTTCTTC
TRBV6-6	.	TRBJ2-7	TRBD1	CASSRQGSYEQYF	TGTGCCAGCAGTCGACAGGGCTCCTACGAGCAGTACTTC
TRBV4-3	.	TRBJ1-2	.	CASSQDLRLRGGYTF	TGCGCCAGCAGCCAAGATCTAAGGTTACGAGGTGGCTACACCTTC
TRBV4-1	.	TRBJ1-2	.	CASSQDRGRGYTF	TGCGCCAGCAGCCAAGACAGGGGACGCGGCTACACCTTC
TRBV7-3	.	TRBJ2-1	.	CASSPQFGGSYNEQFF	TGTGCCAGCAGCCCCCAGTTCGGGGGTTCCTACAATGAGCAGTTCTTC
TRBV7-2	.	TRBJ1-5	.	CASRSTGTQPQHF	TGTGCCAGCAGATCCACAGGAACACAGCCCCAGCATTTT
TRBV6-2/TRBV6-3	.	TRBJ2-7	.	CASSYSRVSYEQYF	TGTGCCAGCAGTTACTCGCGAGTGTCCTACGAGCAGTACTTC
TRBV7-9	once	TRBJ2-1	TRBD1	CASSLVGTGSYNEQFF	TGTGCCAGCAGCTTAGTTGGGACAGGGTCCTACAATGAGCAGTTCTTC
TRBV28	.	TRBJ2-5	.	CASSLFGGAETQYF	TGTGCCAGCAGTTTATTCGGCGGAGCAGAGACCCAGTACTTC
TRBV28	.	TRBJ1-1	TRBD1	CASSLGQMNTEAFF	TGTGCCAGCAGTTTGGGACAGATGAACACTGAAGCTTTCTTT
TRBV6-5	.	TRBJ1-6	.	CASSRGDSYNSPLHF	TGTGCCAGCAGCCGCGGTGACTCCTATAATTCACCCCTCCACTTT
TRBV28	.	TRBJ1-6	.	CASRSRTVSYNSPLHF	TGTGCCAGCAGGTCCCGGACAGTCTCCTATAATTCACCCCTCCACTTT
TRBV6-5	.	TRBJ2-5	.	CAAIRGLRETQYF	TGTGCCGCTATAAGGGGCCTCCGGGAGACCCAGTACTTC
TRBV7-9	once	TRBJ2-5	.	CASSLVGETQYF	TGTGCCAGCAGCTTAGTCGGGGAGACCCAGTACTTC
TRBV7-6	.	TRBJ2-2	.	CASSLGGDLHTGELFF	TGTGCCAGCAGCTTAGGGGGCGATCTTCACACCGGGGAGCTGTTTTTT
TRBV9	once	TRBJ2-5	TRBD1	CASSVAPPGQGYQETQYF	TGTGCCAGCAGCGTAGCCCCTCCGGGACAGGGGTACCAAGAGACCCAGTACTTC
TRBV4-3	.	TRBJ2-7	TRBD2	CASSQEGPGGRYEQYF	TGCGCCAGCAGCCAAGAGGGACCGGGAGGGCGGTACGAGCAGTACTTC
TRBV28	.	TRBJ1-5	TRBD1	CASTLGATGLRPQHF	TGTGCCAGCACCCTGGGGGCGACAGGGCTGAGGCCCCAGCATTTT
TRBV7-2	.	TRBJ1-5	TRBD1	CASSLVSGQISNQPQHF	TGTGCCAGCAGCTTAGTTTCGGGACAGATAAGCAATCAGCCCCAGCATTTT
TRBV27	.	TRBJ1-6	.	CASSLAQGNYNSPLHF	TGTGCCAGCAGTTTAGCCCAGGGAAACTATAATTCACCCCTCCACTTT
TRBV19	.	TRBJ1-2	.	CASSIAWDSGDYGYTF	TGTGCCAGTAGTATAGCCTGGGACTCTGGAGACTATGGCTACACCTTC
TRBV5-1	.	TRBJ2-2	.	CASTKGLANTGELFF	TGCGCCAGCACAAAGGGACTCGCGAACACCGGGGAGCTGTTTTTT
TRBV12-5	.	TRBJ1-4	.	CASGRDSLEKLFF	TGTGCTAGTGGCCGTGACAGCCTTGAAAAACTGTTTTTT
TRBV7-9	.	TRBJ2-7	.	CASSLVLDGEQYF	TGTGCCAGCAGCTTAGTACTAGACGGCGAGCAGTACTTC
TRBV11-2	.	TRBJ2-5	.	CASSLPYREETQYF	TGTGCCAGCAGCTTACCATACAGGGAAGAGACCCAGTACTTC
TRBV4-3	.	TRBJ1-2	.	CASSQDIGDGGGYGYTF	TGCGCCAGCAGCCAAGATATAGGAGACGGAGGTGGCTATGGCTACACCTTC
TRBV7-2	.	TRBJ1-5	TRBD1	CASSSRTGGDQPQHF	TGTGCCAGCAGCTCGCGGACAGGAGGGGATCAGCCCCAGCATTTT
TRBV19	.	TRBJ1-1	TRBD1	CAGGDRAGTEAFF	TGTGCCGGTGGGGACAGGGCTGGCACTGAAGCTTTCTTT
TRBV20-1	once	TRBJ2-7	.	CSANLEHEQYF	TGCAGTGCTAATCTGGAGCACGAGCAGTACTTC
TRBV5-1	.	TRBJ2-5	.	CASSSPPWGLQETQYF	TGCGCCAGCAGCTCACCACCCTGGGGGCTCCAAGAGACCCAGTACTTC
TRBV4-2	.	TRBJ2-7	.	CASSQGLLYEQYF	TGTGCCAGCAGCCAAGGACTTCTCTACGAGCAGTACTTC
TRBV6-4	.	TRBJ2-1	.	CASSDSIGTPVNEQFF	TGTGCCAGCAGTGACTCGATCGGGACTCCTGTAAATGAGCAGTTCTTC
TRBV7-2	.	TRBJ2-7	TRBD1	CASSSRQGLSYEQYF	TGTGCCAGCAGCTCCCGACAGGGTCTATCCTACGAGCAGTACTTC
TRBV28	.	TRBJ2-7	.	CASSFGGLRADYEQYF	TGTGCCAGCAGTTTTGGGGGACTCCGGGCGGACTACGAGCAGTACTTC
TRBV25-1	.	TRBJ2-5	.	CASSHRVGKETQYF	TGTGCCAGCAGCCACAGGGTTGGCAAAGAGACCCAGTACTTC
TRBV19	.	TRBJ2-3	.	CASSSMATDTQYF	TGTGCCAGTAGTTCGATGGCTACAGATACGCAGTATTTT